This TCR beta chain was identified in a study of shared clonotypes between healthy human individuals. Selected positively for CCR7 and CD45RO-negative, naive CD8 cells excluded terminally differentiated effector memory CD45RA+ cells. The CDR3 contains 13 residues. Trimming pared 6 bases from V and 2 bases from J, leaving 11 bases between. Germline-derived CDR1 and CDR2 are MDHEN and SYDVKM. Measured with immunoSEQ multiplex PCR; TCRdb has only the in-frame clones, and not every one. The data show roughly 2 million clones, with around 96% seen just once and 1.1% held by the top ten. The sequence derives from a man aged 18 to 29 in good health. Sequencing was carried out using naive CD8+ T cells sorted from blood. The chain combines TRBV28 with TRBJ2-7, with D tentatively TRBD2 (6 bases). CDR3 in DNA: TGTGCCAGCAGCCCCGGGGAGGCCTACGAGCAGTACTTC. Encoded protein: CASSPGEAYEQYF.